This T cell receptor (beta chain) originates from a study of shared T cell receptors in the human thymus. This CDR3 has 15 residues. The V segment lost 3 bases and the J segment 5 bases; nucleotides outside the gene matches: 6. Germline loops: CDR1 MNHEY, CDR2 SMNVEV (reference sequence). Libraries were prepared by immunoSEQ multiplex PCR; TCRdb keeps only in-frame clonotypes and omits some of them. The data hold fewer than 700,000 clones, with over 75% observed a single time. These same records also appear under a second study, on human thymus T cells. This second study says: Related studies found that unrelated individuals share highly overlapping thymic repertoires.

V is TRBV27 and J is TRBJ2-1; 8 nucleotides agree with TRBD2. The sequencing sample was made of thymocytes. The clonotype comes from a boy younger than two with a congenital heart defect. The CDR3 coding sequence is TGTGCCAGCAGTTTCAAACCCGGGAGGGACAATGAGCAGTTCTTC. Protein: CASSFKPGRDNEQFF.